The 17 T cell receptor beta chains presented below share a single source sample, sequenced in a study of CD8 T cells in Susac syndrome. Reverse transcription used about 0.45 to 1 ug RNA and random hexamers. Using its own MiXCR run on the immunoSEQ multiplex PCR reads, TCRdb lists one record per CDR3 protein. This table has 120,000 or so distinct CDR3 sequences, around 94% appearing once. The source material was CD4+ T cells from PBMCs. These receptors were obtained from a human donor in good health.

The CDR3 here is CAWSGTGDDGYTF. The CDR3 DNA is TGTGCCTGGAGTGGGACAGGGGACGATGGCTACACCTTC. The J gene is TRBJ1-2, the V gene TRBV30, with 9 bases matching TRBD1. V dropped 1 base and J dropped 6; count of bases not matched to a gene: 3. Germline CDR1 reads GTSNPN; CDR2 reads SVGIG (reference sequence). The CDR3 sequence is 13 residues long.

This chain links TRBV2 with TRBJ2-1; 7 nucleotides agree with TRBD1. This CDR3 contains 13 residues. Trimming at V came to 8 bases and at J to 9 bases, leaving 10 bases not matched to a gene. Germline values: CDR1 SNHLY, CDR2 FYNNEI. The CDR3 loop reads CASLQGPPGEQFF. DNA for the CDR3: TGTGCCAGCTTACAGGGGCCCCCGGGTGAGCAGTTCTTC.

The rearrangement links TRBV19 to TRBJ1-1, with D unclear. The CDR3 covers 14 residues. Germline values: CDR1 LNHDA, CDR2 SQIVND (reference sequence). The V and J ends lost 3 bases and 7 bases respectively, with 15 bases between them. The CDR3 protein is CASSIQAVPGEAFF. CDR3 nucleotide sequence: TGTGCCAGTAGTATTCAAGCGGTCCCCGGTGAAGCTTTCTTT.

The chain uses TRBV29-1 and TRBJ1-2, with D possibly TRBD1 on 6 matching bases. Looked up from germline, CDR1 is SQVTM and CDR2 is ANQGSEA. The CDR3 has 13 amino acids. Deletions cut 6 bases from V and 5 bases from J, with 16 bases between. The CDR3 DNA is TGCAGCGTCACAACAGGGTTGGGGTATGGCTACACCTTC. Residues: CSVTTGLGYGYTF.

The gene calls are TRBV30 and TRBJ2-5; D may be TRBD1 (6 bases). The CDR3 consists of 14 residues. V was clipped by 0 bases and J by 0 bases, with 8 bases between them. From germline, CDR1 is GTSNPN and CDR2 SVGIG (reference sequence). CDR3 amino acids: CAWSVGGDQETQYF. For the CDR3, the DNA is TGTGCCTGGAGTGTTGGGGGCGACCAAGAGACCCAGTACTTC.

This chain connects TRBV7-3 to TRBJ2-1; D may be TRBD1 or TRBD2 (5 bases each). Trimming pared 2 bases from V and 2 bases from J, leaving 10 bases between. Germline lookup yields CDR1 SGHTA and CDR2 FQGTGA. The CDR3 totals 15 residues. The CDR3 nucleotides are TGTGCCAGCAGCTTAGGGACGGATACCTACAATGAGCAGTTCTTC. It codes for CASSLGTDTYNEQFF.

The CDR3 coding sequence is TGTGCCAGCAGCCAAGAAAGAGAAAAACTGTTTTTT. Protein product: CASSQEREKLFF. This rearrangement joins TRBV4-2 to TRBJ1-4; D remains unclear. V lost 0 bases and J lost 8, with 4 bases in between. This CDR3 spans 12 amino acids. Per germline, CDR1 LGHNA and CDR2 YNFKEQ.

V and J are TRBV6-2 or TRBV6-3 and TRBJ2-4; maybe TRBD2 (6 bases). This CDR3 has 13 amino acids. V was clipped by 8 bases and J by 3 bases, with 11 bases between them. Per germline, CDR1 MNHEY and CDR2 SVGEGT. CDR3 region: CASARGGKNIQYF. The CDR3 DNA follows: TGTGCCAGCGCGAGGGGAGGCAAAAACATTCAGTACTTC.

The V and J genes are TRBV6-6 and TRBJ1-6, with D possibly matching TRBD1 (6 bases). CDR1 and CDR2 from the germline V gene are MNHNY and SVGAGI (reference sequence). This CDR3 spans 13 amino acids. Between the trimmed V and J ends, which lost 7 bases and 5 bases, there was a span of 9 bases. DNA of the CDR3: TGTGCCAGCACGGGACATAATAATTCACCCCTCCACTTT. Protein product: CASTGHNNSPLHF.

This clonotype was seen a single time. V usage is TRBV18 and J usage is TRBJ2-4, with 10 bases identical to TRBD2. With 4 bases clipped from V and 9 bases from J, the junction kept 12 bases outside the gene matches. Germline loops: CDR1 KGHSH, CDR2 LQKENI. The length of the CDR3 is 16 residues. DNA for the CDR3: TGTGCCAGCTCACTGACTAGCGGGTCTCTTGGGGGCATTCAGTACTTC. Residues: CASSLTSGSLGGIQYF.

This sequence joins TRBV27 and TRBJ2-1; tentative D call: TRBD1 (5 bases). Germline CDR1 and CDR2: MNHEY and SMNVEV (reference sequence). V dropped 3 bases and J dropped 10 bases, with 13 bases sitting between them. The CDR3 loop spans 13 amino acids. The CDR3 nucleotides read TGTGCCAGCAGTTTCCCTCAGGGCAGGGAGCAGTTCTTC. Translated, it gives CASSFPQGREQFF.

The V call is TRBV12-3 or TRBV12-4, the J call TRBJ2-1; 11 bases fit TRBD2. The CDR3 consists of 15 residues. V shed 6 bases and J 7 bases; nucleotides not matched to a gene: 8. CDR3: CASSSTSGKGNEQFF. The CDR3 nucleotides read TGTGCCAGCAGCTCGACTAGCGGGAAAGGAAATGAGCAGTTCTTC.

This chain uses TRBV20-1 with TRBJ2-1; TRBD2 matches at 9 bases. V was clipped by 1 base and J by 13 bases; unmatched bases: 11. Germline CDR1 and CDR2: DFQATT and SNEGSKA (reference sequence). The CDR3 is 14 residues long. This chain's CDR3 is CSARVPSGNFLQFF. The CDR3 DNA reads as TGCAGTGCTAGAGTCCCTAGCGGGAACTTCTTACAGTTCTTC.

The rearrangement links TRBV30 to TRBJ1-5; D gene ambiguous. CDR1 GTSNPN and CDR2 SVGIG come from the germline V gene (reference sequence). CDR3 size: 15 residues. Trimming shortened V by 1 base and J by 7 bases, and 17 bases separated the two germline ends. CDR3 DNA sequence: TGTGCCTGGAGTGGGGCGGTCTCTTTAGGGCAGCCCCAGCATTTT. Its protein product is CAWSGAVSLGQPQHF. Complete variable domain (other parts from reference TRBV30 and TRBJ1-5): SQTIHQWPATLVQPVGSPLSLECTVEGTSNPNLYWYRQAAGRGLQLLFYSVGIGQISSEVPQNLSASRPQDRQFILSSKKLLLSDSGFYLCAWSGAVSLGQPQHFGDGTRLSIL.

The chain is built from TRBV6-2 or TRBV6-3 and TRBJ2-5; either TRBD1 or TRBD2 may fit D (7 bases each). Looked up from germline, CDR1 is MNHEY and CDR2 is SVGEGT. Trimming cost V 2 bases and J 1 base, with 11 bases left between them. The length of the CDR3 is 15 residues. The CDR3 loop reads CASSYGRGLQETQYF. The CDR3 nucleotides read TGTGCCAGCAGTTACGGGAGGGGGCTCCAAGAGACCCAGTACTTC.

This chain joins TRBV5-1 and TRBJ2-6; 10 bases match TRBD1. The length of the CDR3 is 18 residues. V shed 1 base, J shed 0 bases, and the junction held 4 bases outside the gene matches. Germline CDR1 reads SGHRS; CDR2 reads YFSETQ. This CDR3 reads CASSLWTGGSSGANVLTF. The CDR3 nucleotides are TGCGCCAGCAGCTTGTGGACAGGGGGTTCCTCTGGGGCCAACGTCCTGACTTTC.

The table lists this clonotype with a count of one. The chain links TRBV12-3 or TRBV12-4 to TRBJ2-2; D ambiguous. There are 12 residues in the CDR3. The V end was cut by 5 bases, the J end by 6 bases, with 7 bases between. DNA of the CDR3: TGTGCCAGCAGTACCGCCCCCGGGGAGCTGTTTTTT. Amino acid sequence: CASSTAPGELFF.